Here is one TCR beta chain with its context. This specimen belongs to a study of blood T cell repertoires in COVID-19. Overall study context: The United States, Italy and Spain supplied acute and convalescent COVID-19 samples. T cells, B-cell-depleted T cells, or PBMCs supplied cDNA or gDNA.

Repertoires were generated with immunoSEQ multiplex PCR, while TCRdb's copy carries only in-frame clones and drops some. The sample lists about 270,000 clones, approximately 86% occurring once. Specimen: peripheral blood. This TCR was recovered from a middle-aged man with active or convalescent COVID-19.

The CDR3 here is CASSLWGGATSYEQYF. The CDR3 region has the DNA TGTGCCAGCAGCTTATGGGGCGGGGCTACCTCCTACGAGCAGTACTTC. The genes are TRBV11-3 and TRBJ2-7; D possibly corresponds to TRBD2 (6 bases). Germline CDR1 SGHNT, CDR2 YENEEA. The CDR3 extends over 16 amino acids. Trimming shortened V by 2 bases and J by 0 bases, and 14 bases separated the two germline ends.